These T cell receptor beta chains were read from a single sample in a study of a mutant IDH1 vaccine in newly diagnosed glioma. Repertoires were generated with immunoSEQ multiplex PCR, while TCRdb's copy carries only in-frame clones and drops some. The sample consists of approximately 60,000 clones, roughly 90% of them appearing once. No antigens are known for them. The specimen comprised PBMCs, sampled from a glioma patient whose treatment included an IDH1 peptide vaccine. Every receptor here comes from a man aged 40-55 years with glioma. Each CDR3 is given with its conserved first and last residue. A D gene is named only where the DNA matches it firmly. A row's size may be missing; if present it is once, few, many or a size class.

few	.	TRBV7-2	TRBJ1-2	TGTGCCAGCAGCTTATCAGGGTCTAACTATGGCTACACCTTC	CASSLSGSNYGYTF
.	.	TRBV6-5	TRBJ1-2	TGTGCCAGCATCCGAGGGCCTCACTTCTCGGAGGGCTACACCTTC	CASIRGPHFSEGYTF
.	.	TRBV4-2	TRBJ1-1	TGTGCCAGCACCACTCCAGGCACTGAAGCTTTCTTT	CASTTPGTEAFF
.	.	TRBV11-2	TRBJ2-3	TGTGCCAGCAGCTTAGTGGTGGGAGATACGCAGTATTTT	CASSLVVGDTQYF
.	TRBD1	TRBV7-9	TRBJ1-4	TGTGCCAGCAGCTTAGGGGACAGGTCAAATGAAAAACTGTTTTTT	CASSLGDRSNEKLFF
.	TRBD1	TRBV19	TRBJ1-2	TGTGCCAGTAGTATCTGGGACAGGGCGGGGGGAGGACCCGGCTACACCTTC	CASSIWDRAGGGPGYTF
.	.	TRBV12-5	TRBJ1-1	TGTGCTAGTGGTCCTAGGGCCAAAGGAACTGAAGCTTTCTTT	CASGPRAKGTEAFF
.	.	TRBV6-5	TRBJ2-1	TGTGCCAGCAGGGCCGGCACAGCACCCTACAATGAGCAGTTCTTC	CASRAGTAPYNEQFF
.	.	TRBV7-9	TRBJ1-1	TGTGCCAGCAGCTTAGCGAGGGCCGGGGGCTTATGGGGCACTGAAGCTTTCTTT	CASSLARAGGLWGTEAFF
.	.	TRBV7-9	TRBJ2-7	TGTGCCAGCGCCCCCGCAGAGGGGCTTATATCCTACGAGCAGTACTTC	CASAPAEGLISYEQYF
.	TRBD2	TRBV19	TRBJ2-1	TGTGCCAGTAGTATATCAGCGGGAGGGCGGAATGAGCAGTTCTTC	CASSISAGGRNEQFF
once	.	TRBV30	TRBJ2-2	TGTGCTTTCTTCCTGGGGGCCGGGGAGCTGTTTTTT	CAFFLGAGELFF
.	.	TRBV6-1	TRBJ2-5	TGTGCCAGCAGCGGTAGGGGATTAAAAGAGACCCAGTACTTC	CASSGRGLKETQYF
.	TRBD1	TRBV18	TRBJ1-1	TGTGCCAGCTCCGGGACAGGGGACACTGAAGCTTTCTTT	CASSGTGDTEAFF
.	.	TRBV7-2	TRBJ1-5	TGTGCCAGCAGCTTAGAACAGAGCAATCAGCCCCAGCATTTT	CASSLEQSNQPQHF
.	TRBD2	TRBV29-1	TRBJ2-7	TGCAGCGTTGAAGCGGGACTAGCGGGTGAGCAGTACTTC	CSVEAGLAGEQYF
.	TRBD2	TRBV7-8	TRBJ2-5	TGTGCCAGCAGCGACCCGGGACTAGGCGAGACCCAGTACTTC	CASSDPGLGETQYF
once	TRBD2	TRBV7-2	TRBJ2-2	TGTGCCAGCAGCCCGAGTTGGGGGGGCGGGGAGCTGTTTTTT	CASSPSWGGGELFF
.	TRBD1	TRBV4-3	TRBJ2-4	TGCGCCAGCAGCCCCGGGACAGGGGGAGCCAAAAACATTCAGTACTTC	CASSPGTGGAKNIQYF
.	.	TRBV20-1	TRBJ2-1	TGCAGTGCTACGGTCGGAGAGGGGGAGTTCTTC	CSATVGEGEFF
.	TRBD2	TRBV6-5	TRBJ2-7	TGTGCCAGCAGTTACGGGTGGGAGGGCTCCTACGAGCAGTACTTC	CASSYGWEGSYEQYF
.	.	TRBV21-1	TRBJ2-7	TGTGCCAGCAGCAAATTGACAGGGAACGAGCAGTACTTC	CASSKLTGNEQYF
.	TRBD1	TRBV10-1	TRBJ2-7	TGCGCCAGCAGTGAACAGGCAGGGGGCGAGCAGTACTTC	CASSEQAGGEQYF
.	.	TRBV4-1	TRBJ2-3	TGCGCCAGCAGCCCGGGGGACTTCACAGATACGCAGTATTTT	CASSPGDFTDTQYF
few	TRBD2	TRBV5-8	TRBJ2-1	TGTGCCAGCAGCCTCTTTAGCGGGAGGGCCTACAATGAGCAGTTCTTC	CASSLFSGRAYNEQFF
.	TRBD1	TRBV11-3	TRBJ2-7	TGTGCCAGCAGCTCCGGACAGGGGGCGTATGACGAGCAGTACTTC	CASSSGQGAYDEQYF
.	.	TRBV5-1	TRBJ1-4	TGCGCCAGCGGACTAGCGGGACGCCTTAATGAAAAACTGTTTTTT	CASGLAGRLNEKLFF
.	TRBD2	TRBV5-8	TRBJ2-1	TGTGCCAGCAGCTTCCCAGCGGGGTACAATGAGCAGTTCTTC	CASSFPAGYNEQFF
few	.	TRBV7-9	TRBJ1-1	TGTGCCAGCAGGCAGTCATGGGATCGCACTGAAGCTTTCTTT	CASRQSWDRTEAFF
.	.	TRBV27	TRBJ1-2	TGTGCCAGCAGTCTTACAGTCACCAACTATGGCTACACCTTC	CASSLTVTNYGYTF
.	.	TRBV23-1	TRBJ1-1	TGCGCCAGCAGTCCCTGCCGGTTGAACACTGAAGCTTTCTTT	CASSPCRLNTEAFF